This T cell receptor beta chain was recovered during a study of blood T cell repertoires in COVID-19. On the study more broadly: Acute and convalescent COVID-19 specimens originated in the United States, Italy and Spain. PBMCs, B-cell-depleted T cells, or T cells provided the cDNA or gDNA that made up the material.

The CDR3 is made up of 13 amino acids. The V and J ends lost 0 bases and 3 bases respectively, with 7 bases between them. Germline values: CDR1 SGHDT, CDR2 YYEEEE. As handled by the study authors: Reference gene primer amplification gave nucleated cell count estimates. Sequencing was performed with immunoSEQ multiplex PCR; in TCRdb, only in-frame clones are kept and a portion is missing. Clone size and V and J calls were adopted from that table, with D and trimming inferred from the DNA. The table records about 25,000 clones, 80% to 85% of them present only once. The sample comprised peripheral blood. The V gene is TRBV5-6, the J gene TRBJ2-7, with D perhaps TRBD2 (6 bases). The receptor comes from an elderly woman with acute or convalescent COVID-19. In nucleotides, the CDR3 is TGTGCCAGCAGCTTGGCGGGAGTCTACGAGCAGTACTTC. Translation: CASSLAGVYEQYF.